The present entry profiles one T cell receptor beta chain with its context. What it binds is unknown. In the authors' workflow: Filtering was not the same, since immunoSEQ gave junction-only sequences without quality scores. The method was immunoSEQ multiplex PCR; TCRdb's version includes in-frame clones alone and lacks a portion of them. V and J calls and clone size are copied from that table; D and trimming were computed from the DNA. The data hold fewer than 650,000 clones, with 76% observed a single time. The data stem from a study of shared clonotypes between healthy human individuals. With 2 bases removed from V and 6 bases from J, the gap between germline ends came to 15 bases. CDR1 and CDR2 (germline): SGHTA, FQGTGA. This CDR3 is built from 15 residues. Whole-study findings and limits: Only blood was sampled, and tissue TCR repertoires likely differ from blood ones.

This chain connects TRBV7-3 to TRBJ2-3; D unresolved. Sample: PBMCs. The clonotype was recovered from a woman aged 40 to 50 in good health. Some clones in this sample may be carry-over from other donors' samples. DNA of the CDR3: TGTGCCAGCAGCTTACAGGCCGACCAAGTGGATACGCAGTATTTT. Translated: CASSLQADQVDTQYF.